Described below is a single T cell receptor (beta chain) sequence and its context. Other DNA sequences within the sample encode an identical CDR3. This entry belongs to a study of blood T cell repertoires in COVID-19. Study details: The United States, Italy and Spain supplied acute and convalescent COVID-19 samples. T cells, B-cell-depleted T cells, or PBMCs supplied cDNA or gDNA.

The CDR3 is made up of 15 amino acids. Germline V gene data show CDR1 as SGHVS and CDR2 as FQNEAQ. V lost 5 bases to trimming and J lost 3 bases; unmatched junction nucleotides: 4. Followed over time, Seattle patients had been enrolled while infection was active. Under the authors' procedure: For nucleated cells, counts were estimated from reference gene primer amplification. Libraries were prepared by immunoSEQ multiplex PCR; TCRdb keeps only in-frame clonotypes and omits some of them. The D gene and trimming were derived from the DNA, and the V and J assignments and clone size from that table. Here the sample spans roughly 200,000 clones, over 75% being singletons.

The sample comprised peripheral blood. The sequence was collected from a person aged 65 to 79 with COVID-19, enrolled during active disease. The chain combines TRBV7-8 with TRBJ2-7, with 13 bases aligning to TRBD2. The CDR3 coding sequence is TGTGCCAGCAGCCCGAGGACTAGCGGGGGCTACGAGCAGTACTTC. Its translation: CASSPRTSGGYEQYF.